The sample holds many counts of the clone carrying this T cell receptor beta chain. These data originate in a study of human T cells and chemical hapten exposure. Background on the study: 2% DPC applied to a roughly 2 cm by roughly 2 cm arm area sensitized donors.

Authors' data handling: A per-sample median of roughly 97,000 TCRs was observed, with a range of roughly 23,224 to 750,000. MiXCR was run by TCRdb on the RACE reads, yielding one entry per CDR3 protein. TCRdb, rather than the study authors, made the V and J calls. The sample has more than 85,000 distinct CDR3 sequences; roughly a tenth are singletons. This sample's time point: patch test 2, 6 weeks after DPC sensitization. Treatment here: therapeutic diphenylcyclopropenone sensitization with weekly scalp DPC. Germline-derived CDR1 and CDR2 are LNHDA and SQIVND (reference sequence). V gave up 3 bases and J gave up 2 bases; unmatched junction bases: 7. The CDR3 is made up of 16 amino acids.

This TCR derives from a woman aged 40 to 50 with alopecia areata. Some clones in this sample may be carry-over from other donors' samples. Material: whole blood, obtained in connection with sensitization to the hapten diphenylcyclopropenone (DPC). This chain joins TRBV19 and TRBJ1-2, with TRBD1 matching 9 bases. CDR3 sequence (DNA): TGTGCCAGTAGTATCGGCGCCGGGACAGGGAACTATGGCTACACCTTC. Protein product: CASSIGAGTGNYGYTF.